A selection of T cell receptor beta chains follows, all from one sample in a study of T-cell memory formation after mild COVID-19. TCRdb fed the 5' RACE reads into MiXCR, producing one record per CDR3 protein. The repertoire holds about 290,000 distinct CDR3 sequences, 15% to 20% seen once, with more than 20% in the top ten. Sequenced input: PBMCs or a T cell subset sorted from them (not recorded which). The receptor source for this set is a man younger than 35 who had mild COVID-19 (a few samples of this study predate the infection). Cell type and time point are not known. The CDR3 runs from the conserved cysteine through the conserved F or W. A D gene is named only where the DNA matches it firmly. Part of the rows lack a size; the others show once, few, many or a class for expanded clones.

v_call,d_call,clone_size,j_call,cdr3_aa,cdr3_nt
TRBV7-9,.,.,TRBJ1-6,CASSLPSLGYNSPLHF,TGTGCCAGCAGCTTACCAAGTTTGGGGTATAATTCACCCCTCCACTTT
TRBV6-2/TRBV6-3,.,.,TRBJ2-7,CASSRPWTDSYEQYF,TGTGCCAGCAGCCGCCCCTGGACAGACTCCTACGAGCAGTACTTC
TRBV25-1,.,few,TRBJ2-6,CASSDYSSGANVLTF,TGTGCCAGCAGTGACTACAGCTCTGGGGCCAACGTCCTGACTTTC
TRBV19,.,.,TRBJ2-7,CASSIPSLEQYF,TGTGCCAGTAGTATACCCTCCCTGGAGCAGTACTTC
TRBV15,.,.,TRBJ2-3,CATSRDLLGRGRTDTQYF,TGTGCCACCAGCAGAGACCTCCTGGGGCGGGGGCGCACAGATACGCAGTATTTT
TRBV12-3/TRBV12-4,.,.,TRBJ1-5,CASSLRPLGARDQPQHF,TGTGCCAGCAGTTTGAGGCCGTTGGGCGCGAGGGATCAGCCCCAGCATTTT
TRBV11-2,TRBD2,.,TRBJ2-4,CASNIAGGPKNIQYF,TGTGCCAGCAACATAGCGGGGGGGCCCAAAAACATTCAGTACTTC
TRBV3-1,.,.,TRBJ2-1,CASSPIAGAPFDEQFF,TGTGCCAGCAGCCCCATTGCGGGGGCCCCCTTCGATGAGCAGTTCTTC
TRBV27,.,many,TRBJ1-6,CASRSPLRTYNSPLHF,TGTGCCAGCAGGTCCCCCTTAAGGACTTATAATTCACCCCTCCACTTT
TRBV5-1,TRBD1,few,TRBJ2-1,CASSPRTGDGSEQFF,TGCGCCAGCAGCCCCCGGACAGGGGACGGTTCCGAGCAGTTCTTC
TRBV6-2/TRBV6-3,TRBD1,.,TRBJ1-4,CASSRRQGDDEKLFF,TGTGCCAGCAGCCGCCGACAGGGCGATGATGAAAAACTGTTTTTT
TRBV20-1,.,.,TRBJ1-2,CSAREGKNGYTF,TGCAGTGCTAGGGAGGGGAAGAATGGCTACACCTTC
TRBV28,.,.,TRBJ2-5,CASRTRGQETQYF,TGTGCCAGCAGAACCCGGGGGCAAGAGACCCAGTACTTC
TRBV7-2,.,.,TRBJ2-2,CASSFLRTGELFF,TGTGCCAGCAGCTTTCTCAGGACCGGGGAGCTGTTTTTT
TRBV6-1,.,many,TRBJ1-5,CASIAGTTGVGGPQHF,TGTGCCAGCATCGCAGGTACGACGGGTGTAGGGGGGCCCCAGCATTTT
TRBV4-2,TRBD2,.,TRBJ2-2,CASSSETSGGGGELFF,TGTGCCAGCAGCTCTGAGACTAGCGGGGGGGGAGGGGAGCTGTTTTTT
TRBV11-2,.,many,TRBJ1-3,CASRRVSTGNTIYF,TGTGCCAGCCGTCGGGTGTCGACTGGAAACACCATATATTTT
TRBV27,.,.,TRBJ1-5,CASSSPDGQPQHF,TGTGCCAGCAGCTCCCCTGACGGGCAGCCCCAGCATTTT
TRBV4-1,TRBD2,few,TRBJ2-2,CASSQVESTGLAGNTGELFF,TGCGCCAGCAGCCAAGTTGAGTCCACAGGACTAGCGGGGAACACCGGGGAGCTGTTTTTT